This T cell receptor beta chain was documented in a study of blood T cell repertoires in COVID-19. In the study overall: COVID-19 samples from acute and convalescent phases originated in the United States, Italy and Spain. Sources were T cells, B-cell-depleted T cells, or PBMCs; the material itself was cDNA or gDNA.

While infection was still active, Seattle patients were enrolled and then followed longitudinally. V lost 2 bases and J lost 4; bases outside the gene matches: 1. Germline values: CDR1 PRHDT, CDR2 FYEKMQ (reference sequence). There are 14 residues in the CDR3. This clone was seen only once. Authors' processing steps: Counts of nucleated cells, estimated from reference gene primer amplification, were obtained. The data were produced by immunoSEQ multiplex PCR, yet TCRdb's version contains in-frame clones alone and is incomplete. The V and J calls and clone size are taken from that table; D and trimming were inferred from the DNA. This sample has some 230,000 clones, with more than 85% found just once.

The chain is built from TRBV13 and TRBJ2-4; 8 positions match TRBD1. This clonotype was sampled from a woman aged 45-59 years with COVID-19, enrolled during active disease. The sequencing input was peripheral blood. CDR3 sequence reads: CASSLRQGKNIQYF. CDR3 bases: TGTGCCAGCAGCTTACGACAGGGGAAAAACATTCAGTACTTC.